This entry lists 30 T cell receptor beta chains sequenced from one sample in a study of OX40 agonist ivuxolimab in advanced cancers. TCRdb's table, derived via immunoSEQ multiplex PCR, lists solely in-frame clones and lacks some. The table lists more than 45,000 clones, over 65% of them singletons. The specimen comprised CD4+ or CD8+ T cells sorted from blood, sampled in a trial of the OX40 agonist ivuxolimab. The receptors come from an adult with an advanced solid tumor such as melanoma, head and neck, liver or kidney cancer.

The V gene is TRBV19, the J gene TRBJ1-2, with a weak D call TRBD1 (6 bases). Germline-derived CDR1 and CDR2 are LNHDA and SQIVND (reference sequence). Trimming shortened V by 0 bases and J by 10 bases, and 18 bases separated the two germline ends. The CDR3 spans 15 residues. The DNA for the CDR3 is TGTGCCAGTAGTATAGAAATCGCGGCAGGGGAGAACTACACCTTC. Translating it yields CASSIEIAAGENYTF.

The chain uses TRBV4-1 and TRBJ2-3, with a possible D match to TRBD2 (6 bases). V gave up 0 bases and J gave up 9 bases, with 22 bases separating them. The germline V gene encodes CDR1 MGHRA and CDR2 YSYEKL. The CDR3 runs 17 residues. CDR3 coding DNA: TGCGCCAGCAGCCAAGATATAGGAGGGACCCCAATGAGGACGCAGTATTTT. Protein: CASSQDIGGTPMRTQYF.

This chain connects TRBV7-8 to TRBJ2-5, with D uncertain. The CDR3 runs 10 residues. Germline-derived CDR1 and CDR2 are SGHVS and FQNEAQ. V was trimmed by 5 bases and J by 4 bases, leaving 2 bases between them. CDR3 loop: CASSGETQYF. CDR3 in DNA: TGTGCCAGCAGCGGAGAGACCCAGTACTTC.

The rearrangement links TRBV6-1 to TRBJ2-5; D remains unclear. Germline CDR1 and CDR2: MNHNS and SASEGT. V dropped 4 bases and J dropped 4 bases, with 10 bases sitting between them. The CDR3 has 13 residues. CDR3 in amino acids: CASSVVWGETQYF. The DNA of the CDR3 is TGTGCCAGCAGTGTGGTGTGGGGAGAGACCCAGTACTTC.

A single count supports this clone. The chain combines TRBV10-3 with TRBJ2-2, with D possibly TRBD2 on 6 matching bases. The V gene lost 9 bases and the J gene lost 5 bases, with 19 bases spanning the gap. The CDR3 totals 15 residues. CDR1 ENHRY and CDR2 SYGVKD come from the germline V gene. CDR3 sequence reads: CAMSGTPPGTGELFF. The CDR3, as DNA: TGTGCCATGTCCGGGACTCCGCCGGGGACCGGGGAGCTGTTTTTT.

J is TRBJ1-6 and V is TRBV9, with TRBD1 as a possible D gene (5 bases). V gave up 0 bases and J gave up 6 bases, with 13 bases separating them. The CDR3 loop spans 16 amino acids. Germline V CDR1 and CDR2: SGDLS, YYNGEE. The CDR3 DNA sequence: TGTGCCAGCAGCGTAGGTGGGGCTCCGGGTAATTCACCCCTCCACTTT. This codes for CASSVGGAPGNSPLHF.

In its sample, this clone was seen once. The DNA for the CDR3 is TGTGCCAGCAGCTCCCGGGGAGGCGGAAACACCATATATTTT. This codes for CASSSRGGGNTIYF. The genes are TRBV7-9 and TRBJ1-3; the D is unclear. Germline values: CDR1 SEHNR, CDR2 FQNEAQ (reference sequence). V was pared by 4 bases and J by 4 bases, with 11 bases between. The CDR3 runs 14 residues.

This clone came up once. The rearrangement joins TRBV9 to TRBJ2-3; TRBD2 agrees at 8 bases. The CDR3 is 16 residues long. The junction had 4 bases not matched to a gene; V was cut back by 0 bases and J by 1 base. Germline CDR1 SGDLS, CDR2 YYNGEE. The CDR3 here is CASSVGNGGGTDTQYF. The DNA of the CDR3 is TGTGCCAGCAGCGTAGGGAACGGGGGGGGCACAGATACGCAGTATTTT.

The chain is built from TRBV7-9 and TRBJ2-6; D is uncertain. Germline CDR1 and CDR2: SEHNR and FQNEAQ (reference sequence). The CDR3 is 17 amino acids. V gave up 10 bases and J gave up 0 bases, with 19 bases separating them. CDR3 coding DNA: TGTGCCAAAAGTCCGACCGTATATTCCTCTGGGGCCAACGTCCTGACTTTC. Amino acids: CAKSPTVYSSGANVLTF.

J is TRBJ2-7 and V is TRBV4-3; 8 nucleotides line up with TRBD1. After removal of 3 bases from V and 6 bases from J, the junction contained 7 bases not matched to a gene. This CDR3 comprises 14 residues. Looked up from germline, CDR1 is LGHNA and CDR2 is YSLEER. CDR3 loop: CASSHQRTGIEQYF. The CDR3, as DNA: TGCGCCAGCAGCCATCAACGGACAGGGATCGAGCAGTACTTC.

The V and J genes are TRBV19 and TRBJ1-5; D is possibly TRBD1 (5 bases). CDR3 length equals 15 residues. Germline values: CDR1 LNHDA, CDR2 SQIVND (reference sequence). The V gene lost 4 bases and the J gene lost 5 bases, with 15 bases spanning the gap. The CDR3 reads CASSRQRREDQPQHF. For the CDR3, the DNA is TGTGCCAGTAGTAGACAGCGACGGGAGGATCAGCCCCAGCATTTT.

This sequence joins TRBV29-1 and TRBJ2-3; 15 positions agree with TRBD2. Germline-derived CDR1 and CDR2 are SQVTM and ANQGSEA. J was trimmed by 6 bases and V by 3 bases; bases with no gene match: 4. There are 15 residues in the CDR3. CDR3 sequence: CSVDSGTSGGDTQYF. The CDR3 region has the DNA TGCAGCGTTGACTCCGGGACTAGCGGGGGGGATACGCAGTATTTT.

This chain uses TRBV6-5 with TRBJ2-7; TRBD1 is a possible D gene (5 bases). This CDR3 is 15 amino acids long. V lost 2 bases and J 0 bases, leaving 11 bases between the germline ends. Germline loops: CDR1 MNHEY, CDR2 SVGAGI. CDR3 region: CASSYAQGLSYEQYF. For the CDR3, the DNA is TGTGCCAGCAGTTACGCCCAGGGCCTCTCCTACGAGCAGTACTTC.

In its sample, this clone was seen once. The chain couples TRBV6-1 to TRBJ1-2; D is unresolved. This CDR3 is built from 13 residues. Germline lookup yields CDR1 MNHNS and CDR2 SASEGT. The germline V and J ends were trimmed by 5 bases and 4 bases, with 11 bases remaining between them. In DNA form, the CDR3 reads TGTGCCAGCAGTCTCGACGGTTTCTATGGCTACACCTTC. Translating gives CASSLDGFYGYTF.

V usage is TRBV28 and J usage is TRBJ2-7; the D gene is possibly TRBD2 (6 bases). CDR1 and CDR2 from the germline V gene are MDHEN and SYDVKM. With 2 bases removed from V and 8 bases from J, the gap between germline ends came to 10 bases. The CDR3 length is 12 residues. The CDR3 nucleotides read TGTGCCAGCAGTTTAGGAGGGAATCAGCAGTACTTC. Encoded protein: CASSLGGNQQYF. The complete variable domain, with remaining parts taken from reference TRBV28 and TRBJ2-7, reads DVKVTQSSRYLVKRTGEKVFLECVQDMDHENMFWYRQDPGLGLRLIYFSYDVKMKEKGDIPEGYSVSREKKERFSLILESASTNQTSMYLCASSLGGNQQYFGPGTRLTVT.

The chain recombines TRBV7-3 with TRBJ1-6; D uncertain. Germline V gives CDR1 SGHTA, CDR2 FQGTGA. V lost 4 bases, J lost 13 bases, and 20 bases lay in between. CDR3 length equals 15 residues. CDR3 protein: CASSSNGQDFRPLHF. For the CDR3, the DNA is TGTGCCAGCAGCTCCAACGGGCAGGATTTTCGTCCCCTCCACTTT.

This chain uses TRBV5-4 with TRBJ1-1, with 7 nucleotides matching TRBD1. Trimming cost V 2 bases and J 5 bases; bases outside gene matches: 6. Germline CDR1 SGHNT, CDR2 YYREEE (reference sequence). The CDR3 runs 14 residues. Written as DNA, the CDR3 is TGTGCCAGCAGCTTTTCAGGGGGTGGTACTGAAGCTTTCTTT. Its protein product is CASSFSGGGTEAFF.

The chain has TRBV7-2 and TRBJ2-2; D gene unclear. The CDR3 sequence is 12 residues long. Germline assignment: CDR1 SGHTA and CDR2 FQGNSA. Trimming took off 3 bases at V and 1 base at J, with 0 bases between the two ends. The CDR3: CASSLNTGELFF. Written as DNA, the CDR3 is TGTGCCAGCAGCTTGAACACCGGGGAGCTGTTTTTT.

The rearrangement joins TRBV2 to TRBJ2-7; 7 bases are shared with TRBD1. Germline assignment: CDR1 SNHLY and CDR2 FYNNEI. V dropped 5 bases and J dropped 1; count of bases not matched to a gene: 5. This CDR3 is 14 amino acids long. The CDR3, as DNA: TGTGCCAGCAGTACCGGGACAGATTCCTACGAGCAGTACTTC. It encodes CASSTGTDSYEQYF. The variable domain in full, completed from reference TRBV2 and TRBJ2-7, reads EPEVTQTPSHQVTQMGQEVILRCVPISNHLYFYWYRQILGQKVEFLVSFYNNEISEKSEIFDDQFSVERPDGSNFTLKIRSTKLEDSAMYFCASSTGTDSYEQYFGPGTRLTVT.

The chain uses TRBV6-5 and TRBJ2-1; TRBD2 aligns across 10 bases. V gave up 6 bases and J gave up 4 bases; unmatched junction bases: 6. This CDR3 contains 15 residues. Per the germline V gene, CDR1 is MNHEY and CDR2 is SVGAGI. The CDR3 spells CASRAAGGKYNEQFF. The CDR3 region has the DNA TGTGCCAGCAGGGCAGCGGGGGGGAAGTACAATGAGCAGTTCTTC.

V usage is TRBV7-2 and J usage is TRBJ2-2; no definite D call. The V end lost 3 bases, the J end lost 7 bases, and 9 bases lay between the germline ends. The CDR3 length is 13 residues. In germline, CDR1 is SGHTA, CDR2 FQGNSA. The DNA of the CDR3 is TGTGCCAGCAGCTTCGTAAGGAGCGGGGAGCTGTTTTTT. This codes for CASSFVRSGELFF. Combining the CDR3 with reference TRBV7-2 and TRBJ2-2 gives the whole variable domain GAGVSQSPSNKVTEKGKDVELRCDPISGHTALYWYRQSLGQGLEFLIYFQGNSAPDKSGLPSDRFSAERTGGSVSTLTIQRTQQEDSAVYLCASSFVRSGELFFGEGSRLTVL.

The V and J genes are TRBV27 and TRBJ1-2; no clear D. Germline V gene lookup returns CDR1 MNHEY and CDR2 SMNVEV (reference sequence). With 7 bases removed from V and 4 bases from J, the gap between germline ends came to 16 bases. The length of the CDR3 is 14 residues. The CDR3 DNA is TGTGCCAGCAAGAGAGAGACCCTGGGCTATGGCTACACCTTC. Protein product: CASKRETLGYGYTF.

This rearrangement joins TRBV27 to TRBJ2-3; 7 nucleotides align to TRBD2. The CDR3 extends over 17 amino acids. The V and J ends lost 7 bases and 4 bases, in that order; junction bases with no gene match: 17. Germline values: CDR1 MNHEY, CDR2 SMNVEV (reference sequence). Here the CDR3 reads CASTPRVRGRVADTQYF. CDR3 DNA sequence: TGTGCCAGCACCCCGCGGGTCCGGGGGAGGGTGGCAGATACGCAGTATTTT.

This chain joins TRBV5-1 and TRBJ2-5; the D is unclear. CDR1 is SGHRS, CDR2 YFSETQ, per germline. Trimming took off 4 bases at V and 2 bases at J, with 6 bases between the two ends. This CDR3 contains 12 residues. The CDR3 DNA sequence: TGCGCCAGCAGCCCCAGACAAGAGACCCAGTACTTC. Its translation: CASSPRQETQYF.

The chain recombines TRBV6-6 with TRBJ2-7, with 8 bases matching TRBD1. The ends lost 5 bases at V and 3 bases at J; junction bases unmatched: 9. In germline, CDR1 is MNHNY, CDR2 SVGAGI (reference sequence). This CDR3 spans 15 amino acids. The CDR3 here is CASSQTPGQVYEQYF. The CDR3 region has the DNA TGTGCCAGCAGTCAAACCCCGGGACAGGTCTACGAGCAGTACTTC.

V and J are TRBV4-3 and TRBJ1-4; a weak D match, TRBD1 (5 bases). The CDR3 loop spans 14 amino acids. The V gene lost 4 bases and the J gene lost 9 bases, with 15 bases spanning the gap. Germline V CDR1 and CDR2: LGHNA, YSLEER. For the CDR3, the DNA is TGCGCCAGCAGCCCCGTGAGGGGCGCCCAAAAACTGTTTTTT. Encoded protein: CASSPVRGAQKLFF.

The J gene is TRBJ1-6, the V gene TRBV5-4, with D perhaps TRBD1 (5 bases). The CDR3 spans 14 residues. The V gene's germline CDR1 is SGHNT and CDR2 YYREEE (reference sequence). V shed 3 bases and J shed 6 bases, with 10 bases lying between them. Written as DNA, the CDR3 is TGTGCCAGCAGCTGGGACCGGAGTAATTCACCCCTCCACTTT. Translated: CASSWDRSNSPLHF.

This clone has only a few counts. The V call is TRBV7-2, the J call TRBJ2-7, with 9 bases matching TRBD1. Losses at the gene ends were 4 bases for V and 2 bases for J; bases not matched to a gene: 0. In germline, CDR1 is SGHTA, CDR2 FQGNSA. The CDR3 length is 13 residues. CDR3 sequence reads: CASSWDRAYEQYF. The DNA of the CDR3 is TGTGCCAGCAGCTGGGACAGGGCCTACGAGCAGTACTTC.

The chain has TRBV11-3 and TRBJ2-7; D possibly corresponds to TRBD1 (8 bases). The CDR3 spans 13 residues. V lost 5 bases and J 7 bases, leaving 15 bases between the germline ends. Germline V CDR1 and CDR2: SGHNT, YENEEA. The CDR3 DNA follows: TGTGCCAGCAGCATACAGGGGGGGGAAGAGCAGTACTTC. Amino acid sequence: CASSIQGGEEQYF.

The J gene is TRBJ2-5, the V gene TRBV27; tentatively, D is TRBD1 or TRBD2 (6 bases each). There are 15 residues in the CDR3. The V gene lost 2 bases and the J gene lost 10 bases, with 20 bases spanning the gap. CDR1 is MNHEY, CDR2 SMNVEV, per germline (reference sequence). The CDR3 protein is CASSLMGGAQTDQYF. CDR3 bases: TGTGCCAGCAGTTTAATGGGGGGCGCACAAACCGACCAGTACTTC.